The TCR beta chain under discussion was sequenced for a study of blood T cell repertoires in COVID-19. Only in-frame clones appear in the TCRdb table, and some are missing; sequencing was by immunoSEQ multiplex PCR. The sample includes fewer than 350,000 clones, around nine tenths of them seen just once. This CDR3 has 15 amino acids. The V gene end was trimmed by 6 bases and the J gene end by 0 bases; junction bases not matched to a gene: 1. Germline assignment: CDR1 MNHEY and CDR2 SVGAGI. The material sequenced was peripheral blood. The chain carries TRBV6-5 and TRBJ2-3; 12 bases agree with TRBD2. This TCR came from a man aged 40-49 years with acute or convalescent COVID-19. CDR3 protein: CASSGLAGSTDTQYF. CDR3 DNA sequence: TGTGCCAGCAGCGGACTAGCGGGGAGCACAGATACGCAGTATTTT.